This T cell receptor (beta chain) derives from a study of T cells in Graves' hyperthyroidism and ophthalmopathy. Study-wide context: Before any treatment, at initial diagnosis, peripheral blood was collected.

The study, taken as a whole, reports: Most expanded thyroid clonotypes above 0.001 recurred in blood. Ophthalmopathy, as predicted by the model, came a median about six months after the prediction.

The CDR3 length is 17 residues. Trimming stripped 5 bases from V and 0 bases from J, with 17 bases between. Comment on this clonotype: Its specificity is unknown.

Each diagnosis drew on symptoms, thyroxine, TRAb, thyroid ultrasound and orbital computed tomography findings. The investigators amplified TCR beta CDR3 regions from RNA transcripts. First-round RT-PCR of the TCR CDR3 relied on the HTBI primer set. TCRdb itself ran the multiplex PCR reads through MiXCR, one entry per CDR3 protein. Altogether about 500,000 distinct CDR3 sequences are present, 15% to 20% being singletons, with the ten largest covering around 28%. The chain couples TRBV12-3 or TRBV12-4 to TRBJ1-5; D is ambiguous. The sequenced sample consisted of blood. The receptor comes from a woman aged 30 to 39 with Graves' ophthalmopathy. This chain's CDR3 is CASSQPNMDYSNQPQHF. In DNA, the CDR3 is TGTGCCAGCAGTCAACCTAACATGGATTATAGCAATCAGCCCCAGCATTTT.